The 14 T cell receptor beta chains listed next were all sequenced from one sample in a study of PD-1 blockade in classical Hodgkin lymphoma. Using immunoSEQ multiplex PCR, the repertoire was profiled, and TCRdb retains in-frame clones only, with some absent. The table lists approximately 99,000 clones, 89% of them singletons. Every patient relapsed after autologous stem cell transplantation, and brentuximab vedotin exposure varied. Sequencing used peripheral blood mononuclear cells (PBMCs), obtained before the second cycle of nivolumab. These receptors came from a human donor with classical Hodgkin lymphoma.

The J gene is TRBJ2-2, the V gene TRBV19; 8 positions agree with TRBD1. After removal of 6 bases from V and 4 bases from J, the junction contained 7 bases not matched to a gene. CDR1 and CDR2 (germline): LNHDA, SQIVND (reference sequence). The CDR3 runs 15 residues. CDR3 sequence: CASRWTGLTTGELFF. CDR3 DNA: TGTGCCAGTAGGTGGACAGGGTTGACCACCGGGGAGCTGTTTTTT.

This chain joins TRBV7-2 and TRBJ2-5; D is ambiguous. Germline-derived CDR1 and CDR2 are SGHTA and FQGNSA. Trimming took 1 base from V and 3 from J, leaving 6 bases between them. This CDR3 is built from 13 residues. In DNA form, the CDR3 reads TGTGCCAGCAGCTTAGGGGCCAAAGAGACCCAGTACTTC. Residues: CASSLGAKETQYF. The full variable domain, with the rest looked up from reference TRBV7-2 and TRBJ2-5, is GAGVSQSPSNKVTEKGKDVELRCDPISGHTALYWYRQSLGQGLEFLIYFQGNSAPDKSGLPSDRFSAERTGGSVSTLTIQRTQQEDSAVYLCASSLGAKETQYFGPGTRLLVL.

The chain employs TRBV6-6 and TRBJ1-1; D is unresolved. Germline CDR1 and CDR2: MNHNY and SVGAGI (reference sequence). This CDR3 is built from 13 residues. V was trimmed by 2 bases and J by 7 bases, leaving 11 bases between them. As DNA, the CDR3 is TGTGCCAGCAGTTACGTCTTAACCGGTGAAGCTTTCTTT. This translates into CASSYVLTGEAFF.

The chain has TRBV5-1 and TRBJ2-5; D is ambiguous. Trimming removed 4 bases at V and 5 bases at J, with 9 bases between. The CDR3 is 12 amino acids. Germline values: CDR1 SGHRS, CDR2 YFSETQ. Here the CDR3 reads CASSPGWETQYF. The DNA for the CDR3 is TGCGCCAGCAGCCCCGGGTGGGAGACCCAGTACTTC.

This chain links TRBV5-6 with TRBJ1-1, with D possibly TRBD1 on 5 matching bases. The CDR3 is made up of 16 amino acids. Trimming took off 4 bases at V and 0 bases at J, with 16 bases between the two ends. Germline CDR1 SGHDT, CDR2 YYEEEE. The CDR3 sequence is CASSHFAVGLNTEAFF. CDR3 in DNA: TGTGCCAGCAGCCATTTCGCCGTGGGGCTGAACACTGAAGCTTTCTTT.

The V and J genes are TRBV19 and TRBJ2-1, with 9 bases lining up with TRBD2. Per the germline V gene, CDR1 is LNHDA and CDR2 is SQIVND (reference sequence). The CDR3 contains 18 residues. V lost 5 bases and J lost 5; bases outside the gene matches: 16. This CDR3 reads CASSELAGGPSSNNEQFF. CDR3 in DNA: TGTGCCAGTAGTGAGCTGGCGGGAGGGCCATCCAGCAACAATGAGCAGTTCTTC.

The rearrangement joins TRBV15 to TRBJ1-1; D gene unclear. Germline-derived CDR1 and CDR2 are LNHNV and YYDKDF (reference sequence). Trimming removed 1 base from V and 5 bases from J, with 2 bases in between. The CDR3 has 11 residues. CDR3 DNA sequence: TGTGCCACCAGCAGAGGAACTGAAGCTTTCTTT. It specifies CATSRGTEAFF. The entire variable domain, with the rest obtained from reference TRBV15 and TRBJ1-1, is as follows: DAMVIQNPRYQVTQFGKPVTLSCSQTLNHNVMYWYQQKSSQAPKLLFHYYDKDFNNEADTPDNFQSRRPNTSFCFLDIRSPGLGDTAMYLCATSRGTEAFFGQGTRLTVV.

The V gene is TRBV6-1, the J gene TRBJ1-1; no reliable D call. The germline V gene has CDR1 MNHNS and CDR2 SASEGT. V was cut by 1 base and J by 0 bases, with 3 bases left in between. This CDR3 has 13 residues. The CDR3: CASSEVVNTEAFF. Here the CDR3 DNA reads TGTGCCAGCAGTGAAGTGGTGAACACTGAAGCTTTCTTT.

The rearrangement uses TRBV7-7 and TRBJ2-7, with 7 bases aligning to TRBD2. The CDR3 spans 13 residues. Germline lookup yields CDR1 SSHAT and CDR2 FNYEAQ (reference sequence). Unmatched junction bases numbered 4, after V lost 2 bases and J lost 6 bases. The CDR3 sequence is CASSLLTGGEQYF. In DNA form, the CDR3 reads TGTGCCAGCAGCTTATTGACGGGAGGCGAGCAGTACTTC.

The rearrangement uses TRBV28 and TRBJ2-5; tentative D call: TRBD2 (5 bases). The CDR3 covers 16 residues. From germline, CDR1 is MDHEN and CDR2 SYDVKM. V lost 8 bases, J lost 2 bases, and 21 bases lay in between. The CDR3 DNA reads TGTGCCAGCCGCCCCCCGGGGTCCGGACCTCAAGAGACCCAGTACTTC. This encodes CASRPPGSGPQETQYF. The variable domain in full, completed from reference TRBV28 and TRBJ2-5, reads DVKVTQSSRYLVKRTGEKVFLECVQDMDHENMFWYRQDPGLGLRLIYFSYDVKMKEKGDIPEGYSVSREKKERFSLILESASTNQTSMYLCASRPPGSGPQETQYFGPGTRLLVL.

The chain couples TRBV15 to TRBJ2-1; 7 nucleotides line up with TRBD1. The CDR3 is 16 amino acids. J was trimmed by 4 bases and V by 1 base; bases with no gene match: 7. The germline V gene has CDR1 LNHNV and CDR2 YYDKDF (reference sequence). The CDR3 sequence: CATSRAKQGPYNEQFF. The CDR3 DNA follows: TGTGCCACCAGCAGAGCTAAACAGGGGCCTTACAATGAGCAGTTCTTC. The full variable domain, with the rest looked up from reference TRBV15 and TRBJ2-1, is DAMVIQNPRYQVTQFGKPVTLSCSQTLNHNVMYWYQQKSSQAPKLLFHYYDKDFNNEADTPDNFQSRRPNTSFCFLDIRSPGLGDTAMYLCATSRAKQGPYNEQFFGPGTRLTVL.

The chain recombines TRBV9 with TRBJ1-1; D remains ambiguous. Germline CDR1 and CDR2: SGDLS and YYNGEE. This CDR3 has 12 amino acids. Trimming cost V 0 bases and J 8 bases, with 8 bases left between them. CDR3 region: CASSVGEVEAFF. The CDR3 nucleotides are TGTGCCAGCAGCGTAGGAGAGGTGGAAGCTTTCTTT.

The chain carries TRBV5-1 and TRBJ2-3, with 10 bases lining up with TRBD2. The CDR3 totals 15 residues. Trimming took 4 bases from V and 10 from J; bases not matched to a gene: 12. The germline gives CDR1 SGHRS, CDR2 YFSETQ. DNA for the CDR3: TGCGCCAGCAGCCCCACTAGCGGGGTCCTTAGGGCGCAGTATTTT. This codes for CASSPTSGVLRAQYF.

V is TRBV28 and J is TRBJ1-5; D might be TRBD1 (5 bases). Per germline, CDR1 MDHEN and CDR2 SYDVKM. V was shortened by 1 base and J by 6 bases, with 16 bases between the two germline ends. This CDR3 spans 16 amino acids. In nucleotides, the CDR3 is TGTGCCAGCAGTTTATTGGAGGGGTCGGGCGTTCAGCCCCAGCATTTT. Translating gives CASSLLEGSGVQPQHF. Filled out from reference TRBV28 and TRBJ1-5, the complete variable domain reads DVKVTQSSRYLVKRTGEKVFLECVQDMDHENMFWYRQDPGLGLRLIYFSYDVKMKEKGDIPEGYSVSREKKERFSLILESASTNQTSMYLCASSLLEGSGVQPQHFGDGTRLSIL.